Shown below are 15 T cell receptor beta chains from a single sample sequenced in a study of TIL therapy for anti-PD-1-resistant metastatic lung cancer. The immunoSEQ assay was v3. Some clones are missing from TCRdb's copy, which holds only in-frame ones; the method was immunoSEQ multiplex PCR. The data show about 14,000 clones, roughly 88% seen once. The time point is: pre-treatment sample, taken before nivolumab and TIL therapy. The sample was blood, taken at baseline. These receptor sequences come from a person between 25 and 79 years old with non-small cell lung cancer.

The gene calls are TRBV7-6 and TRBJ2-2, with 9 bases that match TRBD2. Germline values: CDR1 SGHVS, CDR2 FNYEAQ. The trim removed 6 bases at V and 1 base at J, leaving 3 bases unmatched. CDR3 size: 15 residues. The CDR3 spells CASRFSGGNTGELFF. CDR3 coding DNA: TGTGCCAGCAGGTTTAGCGGGGGGAACACCGGGGAGCTGTTTTTT.

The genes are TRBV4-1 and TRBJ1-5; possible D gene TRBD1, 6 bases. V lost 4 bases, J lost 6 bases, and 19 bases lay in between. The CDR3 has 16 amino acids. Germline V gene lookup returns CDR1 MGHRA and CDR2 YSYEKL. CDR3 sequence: CASSPMGGGGTQPQHF. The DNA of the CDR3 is TGCGCCAGCAGCCCGATGGGAGGAGGGGGGACTCAGCCCCAGCATTTT.

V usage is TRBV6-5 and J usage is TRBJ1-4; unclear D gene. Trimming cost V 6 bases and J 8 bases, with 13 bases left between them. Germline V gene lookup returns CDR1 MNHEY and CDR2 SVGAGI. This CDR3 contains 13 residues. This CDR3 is CASRLIVGEKLFF. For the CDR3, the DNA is TGTGCCAGCAGACTTATAGTAGGGGAAAAACTGTTTTTT.

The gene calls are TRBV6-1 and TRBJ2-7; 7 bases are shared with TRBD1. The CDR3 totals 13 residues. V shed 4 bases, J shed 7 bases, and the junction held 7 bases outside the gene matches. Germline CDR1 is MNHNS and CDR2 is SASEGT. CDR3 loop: CASSVQGYGEQYV. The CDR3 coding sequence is TGTGCCAGCAGTGTACAGGGGTATGGTGAGCAGTACGTC.

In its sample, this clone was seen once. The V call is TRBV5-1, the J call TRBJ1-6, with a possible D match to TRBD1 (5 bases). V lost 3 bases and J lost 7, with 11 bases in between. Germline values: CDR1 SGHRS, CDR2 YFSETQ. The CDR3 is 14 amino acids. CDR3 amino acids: CASSSVGGNSPLHF. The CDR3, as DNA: TGCGCCAGCAGCTCGGTGGGGGGAAATTCACCCCTCCACTTT.

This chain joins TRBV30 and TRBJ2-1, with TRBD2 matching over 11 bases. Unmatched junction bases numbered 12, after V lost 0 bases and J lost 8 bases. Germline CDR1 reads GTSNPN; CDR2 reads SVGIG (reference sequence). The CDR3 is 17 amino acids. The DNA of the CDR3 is TGTGCCTGGAGTGTACGAACTAGCGGGAGCTCATGGGATGAGCAGTTCTTC. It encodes CAWSVRTSGSSWDEQFF.

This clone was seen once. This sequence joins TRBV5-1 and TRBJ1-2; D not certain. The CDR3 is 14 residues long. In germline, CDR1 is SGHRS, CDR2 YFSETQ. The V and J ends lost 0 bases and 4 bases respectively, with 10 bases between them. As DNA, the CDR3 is TGCGCCAGCAGCTTGGGGCCAGGCCTCTATGGCTACACCTTC. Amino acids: CASSLGPGLYGYTF. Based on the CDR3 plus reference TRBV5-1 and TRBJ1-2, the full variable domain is KAGVTQTPRYLIKTRGQQVTLSCSPISGHRSVSWYQQTPGQGLQFLFEYFSETQRNKGNFPGRFSGRQFSNSRSEMNVSTLELGDSALYLCASSLGPGLYGYTFGSGTRLTVV.

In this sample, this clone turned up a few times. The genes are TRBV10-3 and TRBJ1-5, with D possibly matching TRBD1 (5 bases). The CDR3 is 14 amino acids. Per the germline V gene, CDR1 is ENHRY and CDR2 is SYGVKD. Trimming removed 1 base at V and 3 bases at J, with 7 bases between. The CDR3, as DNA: TGTGCCATCAGTGAGTTAGGGGACAATCAGCCCCAGCATTTT. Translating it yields CAISELGDNQPQHF.

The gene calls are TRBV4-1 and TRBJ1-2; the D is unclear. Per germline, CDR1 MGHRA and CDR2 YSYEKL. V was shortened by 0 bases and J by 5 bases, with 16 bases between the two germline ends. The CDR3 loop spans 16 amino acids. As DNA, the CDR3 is TGCGCCAGCAGCCAAGATAGACAACTTATAGGATATGGCTACACCTTC. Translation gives CASSQDRQLIGYGYTF.

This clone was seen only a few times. CDR3 coding DNA: TGTGCCAGCAAATGGGAAAATCAGCCCCAGCATTTT. Translated: CASKWENQPQHF. This chain joins TRBV28 and TRBJ1-5; D unresolved. The CDR3 loop spans 12 amino acids. Between the trimmed V and J ends, which lost 7 bases and 4 bases, there was a span of 8 bases. Looked up from germline, CDR1 is MDHEN and CDR2 is SYDVKM.

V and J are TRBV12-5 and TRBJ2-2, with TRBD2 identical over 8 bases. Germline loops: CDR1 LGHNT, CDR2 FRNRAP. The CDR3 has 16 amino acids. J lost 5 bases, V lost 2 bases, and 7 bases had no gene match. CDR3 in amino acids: CASGLRAGEGTGELFF. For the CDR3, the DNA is TGTGCTAGTGGTTTGAGAGCGGGAGAGGGAACCGGGGAGCTGTTTTTT.

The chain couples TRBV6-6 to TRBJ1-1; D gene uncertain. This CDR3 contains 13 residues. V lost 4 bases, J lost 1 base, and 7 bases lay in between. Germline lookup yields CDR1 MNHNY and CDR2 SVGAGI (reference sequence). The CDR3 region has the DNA TGTGCCAGCAGTTCAAGAGGGAACACTGAAGCTTTCTTT. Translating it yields CASSSRGNTEAFF.

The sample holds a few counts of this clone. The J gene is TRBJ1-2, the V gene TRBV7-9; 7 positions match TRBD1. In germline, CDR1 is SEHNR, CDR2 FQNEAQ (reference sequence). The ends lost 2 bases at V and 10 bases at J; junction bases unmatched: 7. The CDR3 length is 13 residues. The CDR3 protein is CASSLTGTEAYTF. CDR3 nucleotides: TGTGCCAGCAGCTTAACCGGGACAGAGGCCTACACCTTC.

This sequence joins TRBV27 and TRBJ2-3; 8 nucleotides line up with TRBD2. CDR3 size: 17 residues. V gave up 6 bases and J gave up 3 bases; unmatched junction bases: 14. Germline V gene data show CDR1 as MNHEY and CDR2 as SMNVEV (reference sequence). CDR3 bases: TGTGCCAGCAGCCCTTTGTGGGCGGGGGGCCAGACAGATACGCAGTATTTT. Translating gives CASSPLWAGGQTDTQYF.

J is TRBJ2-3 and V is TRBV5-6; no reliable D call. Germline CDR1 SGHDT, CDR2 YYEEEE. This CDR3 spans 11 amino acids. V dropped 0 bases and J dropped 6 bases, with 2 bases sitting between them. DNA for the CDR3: TGTGCCAGCAGCTTGGTGGATACGCAGTATTTT. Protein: CASSLVDTQYF. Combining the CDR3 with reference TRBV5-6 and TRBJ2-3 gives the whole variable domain DAGVTQSPTHLIKTRGQQVTLRCSPKSGHDTVSWYQQALGQGPQFIFQYYEEEERQRGNFPDRFSGHQFPNYSSELNVNALLLGDSALYLCASSLVDTQYFGPGTRLTVL.